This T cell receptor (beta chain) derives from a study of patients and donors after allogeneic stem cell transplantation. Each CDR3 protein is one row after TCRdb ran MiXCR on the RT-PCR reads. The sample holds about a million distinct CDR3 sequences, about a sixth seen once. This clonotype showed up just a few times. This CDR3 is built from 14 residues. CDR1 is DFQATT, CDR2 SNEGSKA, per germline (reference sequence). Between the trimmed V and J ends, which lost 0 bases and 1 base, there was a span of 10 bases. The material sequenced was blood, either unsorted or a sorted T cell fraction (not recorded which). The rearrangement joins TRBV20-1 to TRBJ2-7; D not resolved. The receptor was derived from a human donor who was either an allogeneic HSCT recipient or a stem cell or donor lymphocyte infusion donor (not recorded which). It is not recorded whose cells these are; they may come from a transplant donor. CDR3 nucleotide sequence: TGCAGTGCTAGAGATTGGAATAAGTCCTACGAGCAGTACTTC. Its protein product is CSARDWNKSYEQYF.